This TCR beta chain was sequenced in a study of blood T cells in healthy people across ages. The study's findings and limits: Investigators viewed diversity estimates from one million T cells as underestimates, the study reported.

This clonotype was picked up many times. Antigen specificity is unknown. The germline CDR1 and CDR2 sequences are MNHEY and SMNVEV (reference sequence). V lost 5 bases and J lost 5, with 12 bases in between. CDR3 length: 13 amino acids. A second PCR of about 6 to 11 cycles used a sample-barcoded 5' primer and a J-beta primer mix. TCRdb processed the 5' RACE reads anew with MiXCR; each CDR3 protein has one entry. This sample has around 670,000 distinct CDR3 sequences; less than 35% occur once, and the top ten carry 15% to 19%. This chain joins TRBV27 and TRBJ1-2; D not certain. Sequencing input: blood. The sequence came from a woman older than 75 in good health. The CDR3 nucleotides read TGTGCCAGCAGTACCCGAGACATTTATGGCTACACCTTC. Residues: CASSTRDIYGYTF.